The sample holds one count of the clone carrying this T cell receptor beta chain. Method: immunoSEQ multiplex PCR; TCRdb's copy keeps in-frame clones and lacks some. Of about 77,000 clones in the sample, around 80% are singletons; the top ten hold 0.76%. The data derive from a study of OX40 agonist ivuxolimab in advanced cancers. Germline CDR1 and CDR2: SGDLS and YYNGEE. CDR3 length: 16 residues. V was clipped by 4 bases and J by 8 bases; unmatched bases: 13. Material: CD4+ or CD8+ T cells sorted from blood, obtained in a trial of the OX40 agonist ivuxolimab. The chain combines TRBV9 with TRBJ2-1; 9 positions agree with TRBD2. The TCR sequence derives from an adult with an advanced solid tumor such as melanoma, head and neck, liver or kidney cancer. The CDR3 DNA is TGTGCCAGCAGCCTCAACCCCGGGACTAGCCCCCATGAGCAGTTCTTC. Translating gives CASSLNPGTSPHEQFF. Using reference TRBV9 and TRBJ2-1 for the parts outside the CDR3, the full variable domain is DSGVTQTPKHLITATGQRVTLRCSPRSGDLSVYWYQQSLDQGLQFLIQYYNGEERAKGNILERFSAQQFPDLHSELNLSSLELGDSALYFCASSLNPGTSPHEQFFGPGTRLTVL.